The 16 T cell receptor beta chains below were found in one sample sequenced in a study of blood T cells in healthy people across ages (dated by TCRdb to between 2015 and 2016). The library was produced with 5' RACE. The instrument given in TCRdb is Illumina HiSeq 2500. A second PCR of roughly 7 to 11 cycles was performed with a sample-barcoded 5' primer and a J-beta primer mix. TCRdb reanalyzed the raw reads on its own, using fastp at Q25 for trimming and MiXCR for clone calling, and kept in-frame beta chains. Each CDR3 protein gets just one entry, which takes the most common genes and DNA from the rows behind it. This sample holds 800,000 to 950,000 distinct CDR3 sequences; around 34% were observed only once. Of the sample, approximately 12% is held by the ten largest clones. The sequenced sample consisted of blood. These receptors all stem from a man aged 18 to 35 in good health.

The chain carries TRBV12-3 or TRBV12-4 and TRBJ2-3; D might be TRBD1 or TRBD2, each matching 5 bases. Between the trimmed V and J ends, which lost 6 bases and 6 bases, there was a span of 16 bases. This CDR3 spans 14 amino acids. The CDR3 bases are TGTGCCAGCAGACGGGACCCCCAGGCGGATACGCAGTATTTT. Amino acid sequence: CASRRDPQADTQYF.

V and J are TRBV18 and TRBJ2-3; D gene uncertain. Germline loops: CDR1 KGHSH, CDR2 LQKENI. V shed 4 bases and J shed 2 bases, with 10 bases lying between them. The CDR3 has 14 residues. The DNA of the CDR3 is TGTGCCAGCTCACTTTCGACCCCCACAGATACGCAGTATTTT. Translating it yields CASSLSTPTDTQYF.

The V and J genes are TRBV9 and TRBJ1-6; a possible D gene is TRBD1 (5 bases). CDR3 size: 13 residues. V was trimmed by 0 bases and J by 8 bases, leaving 6 bases between them. Per germline, CDR1 SGDLS and CDR2 YYNGEE. CDR3 nucleotide sequence: TGTGCCAGCAGCGTAGAGGGACATTCACCCCTCCACTTT. It codes for CASSVEGHSPLHF.

The chain joins TRBV20-1 to TRBJ2-5, with TRBD1 as a possible D gene (6 bases). Germline CDR1 DFQATT, CDR2 SNEGSKA (reference sequence). The CDR3 is 15 residues long. Trimming took off 6 bases at V and 1 base at J, with 18 bases between the two ends. The CDR3 spells CSATRSGTLQETQYF. For the CDR3, the DNA is TGCAGTGCCACTAGATCCGGGACACTCCAAGAGACCCAGTACTTC.

This clonotype occurred many times. The genes are TRBV2 and TRBJ1-2; no definite D call. Germline V gene sequence: CDR1 SNHLY, CDR2 FYNNEI. V was pared by 7 bases and J by 4 bases, with 16 bases between. The CDR3 loop spans 14 amino acids. The CDR3 DNA reads TGTGCCAGCACCCCCTATGCACAAGGCTATGGCTACACCTTC. Amino acid sequence: CASTPYAQGYGYTF.

In nucleotides, the CDR3 is TGCAGTGCCCAGAAGCCACAGGGATCCTACGAGCAGTACTTC. Translated, it gives CSAQKPQGSYEQYF. This rearrangement joins TRBV20-1 to TRBJ2-7; possibly TRBD1 for D (6 bases). In germline, CDR1 is DFQATT, CDR2 SNEGSKA (reference sequence). The V end was cut by 6 bases, the J end by 1 base, with 16 bases between. The CDR3 runs 14 residues.

The CDR3 reads CASSQDNYSGKVSNNSPLHF. The DNA of the CDR3 is TGTGCCAGCAGCCAAGATAACTACAGCGGGAAGGTATCCAATAATTCACCCCTCCACTTT. This chain uses TRBV14 with TRBJ1-6; D uncertain. Germline V gene sequence: CDR1 SGHDN, CDR2 FVKESK. CDR3 length: 20 residues. V lost 0 bases and J 5 bases, leaving 23 bases between the germline ends.

The V and J genes are TRBV7-2 and TRBJ2-3; D is tentatively TRBD1 or TRBD2 (5 bases each). CDR1 is SGHTA and CDR2 is FQGNSA in the germline V gene. V dropped 4 bases and J dropped 6 bases, with 23 bases sitting between them. The CDR3 loop spans 17 amino acids. The CDR3, as DNA: TGTGCCAGCAGCTCAGGAACGGGACCTCAACTGGGGGATACGCAGTATTTT. Translating it yields CASSSGTGPQLGDTQYF.

This clonotype was counted once. The chain is built from TRBV30 and TRBJ1-5; a possible D gene is TRBD1 (6 bases). Germline CDR1 GTSNPN, CDR2 SVGIG (reference sequence). Trimming cost V 4 bases and J 6 bases, with 16 bases left between them. CDR3 length: 14 residues. The DNA for the CDR3 is TGTGCCTGGAAGAGTCCCGGGGGCGGTCAGCCCCAGCATTTT. This sequence encodes CAWKSPGGGQPQHF.

This sequence joins TRBV7-8 and TRBJ1-2; D is unclear. Deletions cut 1 base from V and 2 bases from J, with 17 bases between. Germline loops: CDR1 SGHVS, CDR2 FQNEAQ. CDR3 length equals 17 residues. In nucleotides, the CDR3 is TGTGCCAGCAGCTTAGAGGTCGGCGGGCGGACCAACTATGGCTACACCTTC. It codes for CASSLEVGGRTNYGYTF.

In its sample, this clonotype was seen many times. This chain links TRBV5-1 with TRBJ1-5, with 8 bases that match TRBD1. The length of the CDR3 is 14 residues. Germline CDR1 and CDR2: SGHRS and YFSETQ. V lost 4 bases, J lost 6 bases, and 6 bases stayed unmatched. DNA of the CDR3: TGCGCCAGCAGCCTGGGACAGGATGGTCAGCCCCAGCATTTT. Encoded protein: CASSLGQDGQPQHF.

The V gene is TRBV28, the J gene TRBJ2-3; D is possibly TRBD1 or TRBD2 (5 bases each). CDR1 is MDHEN, CDR2 SYDVKM, per germline. This CDR3 is 16 amino acids long. The V and J ends lost 6 bases and 0 bases respectively, with 16 bases between them. CDR3 region: CASRSSGTRSTDTQYF. CDR3 nucleotides: TGTGCCAGCAGGTCCTCCGGGACCCGGAGCACAGATACGCAGTATTTT.

Regarding this clonotype: This clone may be a read error of a much larger clone one base away. The chain joins TRBV27 to TRBJ1-2, with D possibly being TRBD1 (5 bases). Germline V gives CDR1 MNHEY, CDR2 SMNVEV (reference sequence). The CDR3 totals 11 residues. Trimming took 8 bases from V and 10 from J, leaving 14 bases between them. CDR3 residues: CASQGPSDYTF. CDR3 bases: TGTGCCAGCCAGGGCCCATCTGACTACACCTTC.

The chain is built from TRBV15 and TRBJ1-2; D call uncertain. With 3 bases removed from V and 5 bases from J, the gap between germline ends came to 13 bases. Germline CDR1 reads LNHNV; CDR2 reads YYDKDF (reference sequence). The CDR3 length is 14 residues. CDR3 sequence (DNA): TGTGCCACCAGCAGTGACTGGGTGCAGTATGGCTACACCTTC. Protein product: CATSSDWVQYGYTF. Using reference TRBV15 and TRBJ1-2 for the parts outside the CDR3, the full variable domain is DAMVIQNPRYQVTQFGKPVTLSCSQTLNHNVMYWYQQKSSQAPKLLFHYYDKDFNNEADTPDNFQSRRPNTSFCFLDIRSPGLGDTAMYLCATSSDWVQYGYTFGSGTRLTVV.

Written as DNA, the CDR3 is TGTGCCAGCAGCCACTCAGACAAGAACACCGGGGAGCTGTTTTTT. It specifies CASSHSDKNTGELFF. V usage is TRBV4-2 and J usage is TRBJ2-2, with D uncertain. The germline V gene has CDR1 LGHNA and CDR2 YNFKEQ. This CDR3 has 15 residues. V was shortened by 3 bases and J by 1 base, with 9 bases between the two germline ends.

This clonotype was observed a handful of times. The genes are TRBV7-2 and TRBJ2-2; TRBD1 is a possible D gene (5 bases). Trimming shortened V by 5 bases and J by 2 bases, and 15 bases separated the two germline ends. The CDR3 is 16 amino acids. Germline V CDR1 and CDR2: SGHTA, FQGNSA. The CDR3 coding sequence is TGTGCCAGCAGCCAGATGGGGCAGACAAACACCGGGGAGCTGTTTTTT. Amino acids: CASSQMGQTNTGELFF. The whole variable domain, filled in from reference TRBV7-2 and TRBJ2-2, reads GAGVSQSPSNKVTEKGKDVELRCDPISGHTALYWYRQSLGQGLEFLIYFQGNSAPDKSGLPSDRFSAERTGGSVSTLTIQRTQQEDSAVYLCASSQMGQTNTGELFFGEGSRLTVL.